The 13 T cell receptor beta chains below were found in one sample sequenced in a study of blood T cell repertoires in COVID-19. Here immunoSEQ multiplex PCR was the method, and the copy in TCRdb shows in-frame clones only, minus some. The sample lists roughly 230,000 clones, roughly 84% seen once, with approximately 3.8% in the top ten. The specimen was peripheral blood. The origin of the receptors is a woman older than 75 with acute or convalescent COVID-19.

This CDR3 reads CASSLAVAGGSETQYF. CDR3 coding DNA: TGCGCCAGCAGCTTGGCGGTAGCGGGGGGCTCAGAGACCCAGTACTTC. V gene TRBV5-1 combines with J gene TRBJ2-5; 10 bases are a match to TRBD2. The CDR3 is made up of 16 amino acids. V shed 0 bases, J shed 4 bases, and the junction held 6 bases outside the gene matches. Germline CDR1 SGHRS, CDR2 YFSETQ.

The V call is TRBV18, the J call TRBJ2-7; the match to TRBD1 covers 9 bases. The V segment lost 6 bases and the J segment 4 bases; nucleotides outside the gene matches: 10. Germline V gene data show CDR1 as KGHSH and CDR2 as LQKENI. The CDR3 sequence is 15 residues long. The DNA of the CDR3 is TGTGCCAGCTCGCCGCCGGGACAGGGTACGTACGAGCAGTACTTC. It yields the protein CASSPPGQGTYEQYF.

On this clone: Relative to the germline gene, one junction end is altered; a read error may explain this. This rearrangement joins TRBV7-9 to TRBJ2-1, with 11 bases aligning to TRBD2. The CDR3 has 15 residues. Germline lookup yields CDR1 SEHNR and CDR2 FQNEAQ (reference sequence). The DNA for the CDR3 is TGTGCCAGCACCTTAGCGGGGGGGGACCGTAATGAGCAGTTCTTC. Protein sequence: CASTLAGGDRNEQFF. Using reference TRBV7-9 and TRBJ2-1 for the parts outside the CDR3, the full variable domain is DTGVSQNPRHKITKRGQNVTFRCDPISEHNRLYWYRQTLGQGPEFLTYFQNEAQLEKSRLLSDRFSAERPKGSFSTLEIQRTEQGDSAMYLCASTLAGGDRNEQFFGPGTRLTVL.

The genes are TRBV5-4 and TRBJ1-1, with 9 bases identical to TRBD1. The CDR3 runs to 16 residues. J lost 4 bases, V lost 4 bases, and 11 bases had no gene match. Germline-derived CDR1 and CDR2 are SGHNT and YYREEE (reference sequence). In DNA, the CDR3 is TGTGCCAGCAGCAACCCGGGACAGGGAAGGGGCACTGAAGCTTTCTTT. This sequence encodes CASSNPGQGRGTEAFF.

The rearrangement joins TRBV27 to TRBJ1-6, with unresolved D. This CDR3 contains 14 residues. V shed 6 bases and J shed 9 bases, with 15 bases lying between them. Germline loops: CDR1 MNHEY, CDR2 SMNVEV (reference sequence). This CDR3 reads CASSLWERGSPLHF. CDR3 in DNA: TGTGCCAGCAGCTTGTGGGAGAGAGGTTCACCCCTCCACTTT.

This chain joins TRBV4-2 and TRBJ2-3, with a possible D match to TRBD1 (5 bases). Germline V gene lookup returns CDR1 LGHNA and CDR2 YNFKEQ. The ends were cut back, 0 bases at V and 2 bases at J, with 15 bases in the middle. CDR3 size: 17 residues. DNA of the CDR3: TGTGCCAGCAGCCAAGATCCGGCAGGGCGCGTCACAGATACGCAGTATTTT. Translation gives CASSQDPAGRVTDTQYF.

Here the CDR3 DNA reads TGTGCCAGCAGCTCAAGCACCGGTGGTGACTATGGCTACACCTTC. Translation gives CASSSSTGGDYGYTF. V gene TRBV7-9 combines with J gene TRBJ1-2; the D is unclear. The CDR3 runs 15 residues. Deletions cut 4 bases from V and 3 bases from J, with 15 bases between. The germline CDR1 and CDR2 sequences are SEHNR and FQNEAQ (reference sequence).

This clone was seen just once. The chain employs TRBV15 and TRBJ2-7; D perhaps matches TRBD1 (6 bases). V was pared by 1 base and J by 4 bases, with 17 bases between. The CDR3 totals 16 residues. Per germline, CDR1 LNHNV and CDR2 YYDKDF (reference sequence). The CDR3 protein is CATSRGGRGILYEQYF. The DNA of the CDR3 is TGTGCCACCAGCAGAGGGGGCAGGGGAATCCTATACGAGCAGTACTTC.

With regard to this clone: A read error is possible here, since a much larger clone lies one base away. Other DNA sequences in the same sample also yield this CDR3. The chain employs TRBV7-2 and TRBJ1-1; D is unclear. This CDR3 region has 13 residues. With 2 bases removed from V and 1 base from J, the gap between germline ends came to 5 bases. Germline V CDR1 and CDR2: SGHTA, FQGNSA. The CDR3 loop is CASSLTENTEAFF. CDR3 DNA: TGTGCCAGCAGCTTAACTGAGAACACTGAAGCTTTCTTT. The whole variable domain, filled in from reference TRBV7-2 and TRBJ1-1, reads GAGVSQSPSNKVTEKGKDVELRCDPISGHTALYWYRQSLGQGLEFLIYFQGNSAPDKSGLPSDRFSAERTGGSVSTLTIQRTQQEDSAVYLCASSLTENTEAFFGQGTRLTVV.

This clone was observed a single time. The V gene is TRBV14, the J gene TRBJ1-3; possibly TRBD1 for D (5 bases). V lost 7 bases, J lost 0 bases, and 28 bases lay in between. The CDR3 contains 20 residues. Germline loops: CDR1 SGHDN, CDR2 FVKESK. CDR3 sequence reads: CASTPNRPGLYFGSGNTIYF. The CDR3 DNA is TGTGCCAGCACCCCGAACCGCCCAGGGCTCTACTTCGGCTCTGGAAACACCATATATTTT.

Here the CDR3 reads CASSHLRSGNEQFF. CDR3 bases: TGTGCCAGCAGCCACCTCCGGTCAGGGAATGAGCAGTTCTTC. The chain uses TRBV3-1 (or the pseudogene TRBV3-2) and TRBJ2-1, with a weak D call TRBD1 (5 bases). The CDR3 is made up of 14 amino acids. Trimming removed 3 bases from V and 7 bases from J, with 13 bases in between. Germline assignment: CDR1 LGHDT and CDR2 YNNKEL (reference sequence).

The chain has TRBV6-2 or TRBV6-3 and TRBJ1-5; D gene unclear. CDR1 MNHEY and CDR2 SVGEGT come from the germline V gene. The ends were cut back, 0 bases at V and 7 bases at J, with 13 bases in the middle. The CDR3 is 15 residues long. The CDR3 coding sequence is TGTGCCAGCAGTTACTCTGCGGGCGGGAGCCAGCCCCAGCATTTT. It translates to CASSYSAGGSQPQHF.

This clone was counted a single time. The chain recombines TRBV25-1 with TRBJ1-2; 8 bases agree with TRBD1. Per the germline V gene, CDR1 is MGHDK and CDR2 is SYGVNS. V dropped 5 bases and J dropped 1; count of bases not matched to a gene: 3. This CDR3 region has 14 residues. The CDR3 loop is CASSQGANNYGYTF. The CDR3 nucleotides are TGTGCCAGCAGTCAGGGGGCGAATAACTATGGCTACACCTTC.